This T cell receptor beta chain was observed in a study of blood T cells in healthy people across ages. Only a few counts were recorded for this clonotype. From germline, CDR1 is SGHTA and CDR2 FQGNSA. The V gene lost 3 bases and the J gene lost 6 bases, with 12 bases spanning the gap. The CDR3 length is 14 residues. Whenever a sample was processed, at least 6 million PBMCs were isolated. Then a second PCR, running roughly 7 to 11 cycles, was carried out with a sample-barcoded 5' primer and a J-beta primer mix. MiXCR was run by TCRdb on the 5' RACE reads, yielding one entry per CDR3 protein. This table has roughly 1,500,000 distinct CDR3 sequences, roughly 40% appearing once.

V and J are TRBV7-2 and TRBJ2-1; D remains ambiguous. This receptor was taken from a young woman in good health. Sequenced: blood. The CDR3 DNA reads TGTGCCAGCAGCTTTATCATAGGAAGCAATGAGCAGTTCTTC. This encodes CASSFIIGSNEQFF.